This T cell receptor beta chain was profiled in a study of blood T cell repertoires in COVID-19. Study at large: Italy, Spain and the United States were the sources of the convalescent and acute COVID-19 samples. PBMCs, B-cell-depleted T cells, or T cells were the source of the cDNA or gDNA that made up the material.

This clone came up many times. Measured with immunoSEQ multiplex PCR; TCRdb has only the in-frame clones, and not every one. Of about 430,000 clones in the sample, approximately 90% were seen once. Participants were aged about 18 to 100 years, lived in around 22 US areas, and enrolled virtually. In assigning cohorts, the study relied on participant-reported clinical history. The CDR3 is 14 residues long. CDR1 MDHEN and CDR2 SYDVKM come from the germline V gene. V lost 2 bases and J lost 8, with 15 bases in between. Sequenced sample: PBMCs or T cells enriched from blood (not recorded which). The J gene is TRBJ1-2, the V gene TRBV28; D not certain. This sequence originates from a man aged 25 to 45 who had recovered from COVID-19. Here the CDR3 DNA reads TGTGCCAGCAGTTTAATCGGTCGGGGAAGCGGCTACACCTTC. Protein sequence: CASSLIGRGSGYTF.